This T cell receptor (beta chain) stems from a study of cytomegalovirus exposure and HLA in healthy donors. With 60 Vbeta and 13 Jbeta primers, the PCR was carried out. Sequencing was performed with immunoSEQ multiplex PCR; in TCRdb, only in-frame clones are kept and a portion is missing. The table has tens of thousands of clones, roughly 75% seen once. This clone is a singleton in its sample. The CDR3 has 16 amino acids. V was cut by 4 bases and J by 7 bases, with 22 bases left in between. Per germline, CDR1 MDHEN and CDR2 SYDVKM. The TCR was taken from a woman under 40 in good health and CMV-seropositive. Material: PBMCs. This chain uses TRBV28 with TRBJ1-1; D might be TRBD1 (6 bases). The CDR3 region has the DNA TGTGCCAGCAGTTCACCCCTGGGGGGGTCCAGGGGTGAAGCTTTCTTT. Encoded protein: CASSSPLGGSRGEAFF.